Detailed here is one TCR beta chain. Antigen specificity is unknown. V lost 5 bases and J 3 bases, leaving 14 bases between the germline ends. This CDR3 has 14 residues. From germline, CDR1 is SGHVS and CDR2 FNYEAQ. The data belong to a study of cytomegalovirus exposure and HLA in healthy donors. Whole-study context: Counted in an early data release were about 85 million unique TCRs from HLA-typed donors. Findings of the study overall: The investigators catalogued under 200 TCR beta chains as cytomegalovirus-associated.

60 Vbeta and 13 Jbeta primers were used in PCR. Profiled with immunoSEQ multiplex PCR; TCRdb holds only in-frame clones, not every one. This table holds approximately 140,000 clones, 60% to 80% found once. The chain recombines TRBV7-6 with TRBJ2-7; no clear D gene. The source of this sequence is a woman aged 40 to 55 in good health and CMV-seropositive. The specimen sequenced was PBMCs. This CDR3 reads CASSPQARFYEQYF. The CDR3 DNA is TGTGCCAGCAGCCCCCAGGCCCGGTTCTACGAGCAGTACTTC.